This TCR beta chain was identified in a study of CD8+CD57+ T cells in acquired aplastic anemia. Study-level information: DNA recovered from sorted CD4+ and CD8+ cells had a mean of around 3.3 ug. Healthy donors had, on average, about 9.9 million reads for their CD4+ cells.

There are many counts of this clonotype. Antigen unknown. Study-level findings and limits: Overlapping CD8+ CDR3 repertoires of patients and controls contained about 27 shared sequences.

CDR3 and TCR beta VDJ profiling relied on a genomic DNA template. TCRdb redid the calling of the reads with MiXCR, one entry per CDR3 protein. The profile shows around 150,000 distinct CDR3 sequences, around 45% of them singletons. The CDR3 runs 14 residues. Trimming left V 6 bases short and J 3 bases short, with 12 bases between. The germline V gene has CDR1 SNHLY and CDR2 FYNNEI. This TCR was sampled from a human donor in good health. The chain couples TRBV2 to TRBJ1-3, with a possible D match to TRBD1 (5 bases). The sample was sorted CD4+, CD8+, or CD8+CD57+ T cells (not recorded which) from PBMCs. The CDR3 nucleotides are TGTGCCAGCAGGGGGGGGAACAGTGGAAACACCATATATTTT. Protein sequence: CASRGGNSGNTIYF.